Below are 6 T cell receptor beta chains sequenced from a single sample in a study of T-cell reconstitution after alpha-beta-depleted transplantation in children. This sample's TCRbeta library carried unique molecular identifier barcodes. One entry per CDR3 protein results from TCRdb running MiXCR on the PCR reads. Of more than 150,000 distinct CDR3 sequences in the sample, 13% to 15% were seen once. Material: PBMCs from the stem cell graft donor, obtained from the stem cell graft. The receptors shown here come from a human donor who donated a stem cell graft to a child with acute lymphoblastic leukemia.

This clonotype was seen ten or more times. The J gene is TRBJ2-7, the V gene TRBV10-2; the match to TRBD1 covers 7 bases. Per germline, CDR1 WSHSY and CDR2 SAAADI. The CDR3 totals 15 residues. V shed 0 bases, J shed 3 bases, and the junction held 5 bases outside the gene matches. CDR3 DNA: TGCGCCAGCAGTGAGTCAGAGACAGGGAGCTACGAGCAGTACTTC. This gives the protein CASSESETGSYEQYF.

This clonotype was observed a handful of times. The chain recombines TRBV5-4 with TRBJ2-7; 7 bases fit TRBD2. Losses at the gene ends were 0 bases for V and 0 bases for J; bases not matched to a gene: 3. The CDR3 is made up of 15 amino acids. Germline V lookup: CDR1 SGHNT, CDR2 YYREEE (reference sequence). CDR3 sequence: CASSLGGDYSYEQYF. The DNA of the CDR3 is TGTGCCAGCAGCTTGGGAGGGGACTACTCCTACGAGCAGTACTTC.

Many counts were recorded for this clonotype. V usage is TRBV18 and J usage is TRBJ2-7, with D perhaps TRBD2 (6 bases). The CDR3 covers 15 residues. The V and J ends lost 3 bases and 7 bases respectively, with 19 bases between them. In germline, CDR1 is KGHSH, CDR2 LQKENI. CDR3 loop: CASSPQTSSGVEQYF. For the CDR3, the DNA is TGTGCCAGCTCACCTCAGACATCTTCGGGAGTGGAGCAGTACTTC.

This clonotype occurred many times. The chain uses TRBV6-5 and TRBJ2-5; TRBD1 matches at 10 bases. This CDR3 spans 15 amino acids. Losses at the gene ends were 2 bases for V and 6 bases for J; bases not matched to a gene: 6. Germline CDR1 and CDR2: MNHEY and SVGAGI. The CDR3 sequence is CASSYNRDRGKTQYF. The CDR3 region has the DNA TGTGCCAGCAGTTACAACCGGGACAGGGGAAAGACCCAGTACTTC.

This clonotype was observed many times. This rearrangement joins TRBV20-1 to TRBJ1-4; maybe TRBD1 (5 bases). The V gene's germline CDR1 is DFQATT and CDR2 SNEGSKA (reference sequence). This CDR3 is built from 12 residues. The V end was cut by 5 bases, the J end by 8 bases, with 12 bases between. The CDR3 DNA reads TGCAGTGCTGTTTTACCAGGGGAAAAACTGTTTTTT. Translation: CSAVLPGEKLFF.

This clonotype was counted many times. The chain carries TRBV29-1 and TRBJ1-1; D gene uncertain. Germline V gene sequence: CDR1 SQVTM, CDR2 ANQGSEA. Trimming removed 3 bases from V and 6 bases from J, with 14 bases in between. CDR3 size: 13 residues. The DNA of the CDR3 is TGCAGCGTTGAGATGGCCCTATGGTCTGAAGCTTTCTTT. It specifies CSVEMALWSEAFF.